This T cell receptor (beta chain) is drawn from a study of cytomegalovirus exposure and HLA in healthy donors. At the level of the study: Unique TCRs numbering some 80 million, obtained from HLA-typed donors, made up an early data release.

CDR3 length: 13 residues. Germline-derived CDR1 and CDR2 are SGHRS and YFSETQ. V was pared by 0 bases and J by 0 bases, with 3 bases between. Primers: 60 Vbeta forward and 13 Jbeta reverse. Clones were read by immunoSEQ multiplex PCR, and TCRdb kept only the in-frame ones, dropping some. The sample shows 310,000 or so clones, 70% to 90% of them seen only once. This rearrangement joins TRBV5-1 to TRBJ2-5, with D unclear. The sequence derives from a woman between 18 and 29 years old in good health and CMV-seronegative. The source material was PBMCs. CDR3 nucleotide sequence: TGCGCCAGCAGCTTGGCCGACCAAGAGACCCAGTACTTC. Residues: CASSLADQETQYF. The full variable domain, its missing parts supplied by reference TRBV5-1 and TRBJ2-5, is KAGVTQTPRYLIKTRGQQVTLSCSPISGHRSVSWYQQTPGQGLQFLFEYFSETQRNKGNFPGRFSGRQFSNSRSEMNVSTLELGDSALYLCASSLADQETQYFGPGTRLLVL.